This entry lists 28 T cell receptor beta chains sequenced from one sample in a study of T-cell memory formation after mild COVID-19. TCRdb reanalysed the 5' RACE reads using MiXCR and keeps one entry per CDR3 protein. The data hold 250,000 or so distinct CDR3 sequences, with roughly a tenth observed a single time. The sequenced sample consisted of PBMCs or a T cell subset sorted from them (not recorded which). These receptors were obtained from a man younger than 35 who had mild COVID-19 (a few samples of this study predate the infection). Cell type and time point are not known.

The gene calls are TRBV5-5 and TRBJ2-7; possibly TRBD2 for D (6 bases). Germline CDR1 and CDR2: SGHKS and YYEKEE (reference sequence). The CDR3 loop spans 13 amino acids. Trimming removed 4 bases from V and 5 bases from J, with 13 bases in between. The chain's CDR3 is CASSAPEGHEQYF. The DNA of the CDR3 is TGTGCCAGCAGCGCCCCGGAGGGTCACGAGCAGTACTTC.

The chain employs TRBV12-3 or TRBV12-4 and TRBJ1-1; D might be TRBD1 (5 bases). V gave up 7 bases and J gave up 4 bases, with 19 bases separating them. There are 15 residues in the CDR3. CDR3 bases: TGTGCCAGCACCCCCTCCTTTGGGGGTAGCACTGAAGCTTTCTTT. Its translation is CASTPSFGGSTEAFF.

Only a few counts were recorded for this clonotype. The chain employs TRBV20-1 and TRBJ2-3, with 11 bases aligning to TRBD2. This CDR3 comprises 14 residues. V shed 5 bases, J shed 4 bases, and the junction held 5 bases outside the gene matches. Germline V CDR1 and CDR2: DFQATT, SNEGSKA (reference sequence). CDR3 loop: CSAASGGPSDTQYF. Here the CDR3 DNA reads TGCAGTGCTGCTAGCGGGGGGCCCTCAGATACGCAGTATTTT.

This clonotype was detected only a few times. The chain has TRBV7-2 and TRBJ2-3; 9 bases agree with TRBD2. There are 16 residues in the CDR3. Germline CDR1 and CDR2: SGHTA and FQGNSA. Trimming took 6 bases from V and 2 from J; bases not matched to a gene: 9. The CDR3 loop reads CASRAQSGGYTDTQYF. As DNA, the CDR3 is TGTGCCAGCAGGGCCCAGAGCGGGGGGTACACAGATACGCAGTATTTT.

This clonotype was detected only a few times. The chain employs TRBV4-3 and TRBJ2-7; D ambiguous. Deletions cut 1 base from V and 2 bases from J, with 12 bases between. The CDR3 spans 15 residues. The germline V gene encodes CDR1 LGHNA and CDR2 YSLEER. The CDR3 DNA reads TGCGCCAGCAGCCAAGGCGAGACCTCTACCTACGAGCAGTACTTC. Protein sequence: CASSQGETSTYEQYF.

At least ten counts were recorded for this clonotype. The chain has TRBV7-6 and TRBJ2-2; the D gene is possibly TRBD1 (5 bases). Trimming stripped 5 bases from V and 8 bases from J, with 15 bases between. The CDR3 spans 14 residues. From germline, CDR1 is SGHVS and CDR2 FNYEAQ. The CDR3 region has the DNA TGTGCCAGCAGCGCGACAGTGCCTCCAGGGGAGCTGTTTTTT. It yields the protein CASSATVPPGELFF. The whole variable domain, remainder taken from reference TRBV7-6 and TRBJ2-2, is GAGVSQSPRYKVTKRGQDVALRCDPISGHVSLYWYRQALGQGPEFLTYFNYEAQQDKSGLPNDRFSAERPEGSISTLTIQRTEQRDSAMYRCASSATVPPGELFFGEGSRLTVL.

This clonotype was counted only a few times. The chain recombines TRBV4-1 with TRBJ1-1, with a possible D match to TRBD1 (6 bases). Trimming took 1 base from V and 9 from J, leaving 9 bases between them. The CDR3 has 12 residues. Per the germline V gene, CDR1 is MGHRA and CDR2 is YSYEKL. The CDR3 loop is CASSQVGAQAFF. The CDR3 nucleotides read TGCGCCAGCAGCCAAGTGGGGGCCCAAGCTTTCTTT.

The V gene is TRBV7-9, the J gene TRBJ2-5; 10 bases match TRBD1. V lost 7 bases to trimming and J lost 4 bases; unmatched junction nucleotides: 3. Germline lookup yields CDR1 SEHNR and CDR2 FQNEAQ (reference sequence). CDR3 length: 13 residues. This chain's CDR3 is CASNDRGRETQYF. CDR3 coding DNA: TGTGCCAGCAACGACAGGGGGCGAGAGACCCAGTACTTC.

CDR3 loop: CASSLEWNYGYTF. The DNA for the CDR3 is TGTGCCAGCAGCTTGGAGTGGAACTATGGCTACACCTTC. The rearrangement uses TRBV5-5 and TRBJ1-2; D not resolved. The CDR3 totals 13 residues. Trimming pared 0 bases from V and 2 bases from J, leaving 5 bases between. Germline V gene sequence: CDR1 SGHKS, CDR2 YYEKEE (reference sequence).

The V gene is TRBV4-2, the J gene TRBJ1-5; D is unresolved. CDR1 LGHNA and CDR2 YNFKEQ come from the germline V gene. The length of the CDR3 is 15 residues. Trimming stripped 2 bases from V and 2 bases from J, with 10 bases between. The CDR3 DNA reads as TGTGCCAGCAGCCAACAGTCGTCGGGCAATCAGCCCCAGCATTTT. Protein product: CASSQQSSGNQPQHF.

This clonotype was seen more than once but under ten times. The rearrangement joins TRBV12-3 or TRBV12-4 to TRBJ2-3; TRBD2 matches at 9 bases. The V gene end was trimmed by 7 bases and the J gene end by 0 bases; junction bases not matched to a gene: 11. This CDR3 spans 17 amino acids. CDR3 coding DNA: TGTGCCAGCAAGAGGAGTAGCGGGGGCAAGAGCACAGATACGCAGTATTTT. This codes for CASKRSSGGKSTDTQYF.

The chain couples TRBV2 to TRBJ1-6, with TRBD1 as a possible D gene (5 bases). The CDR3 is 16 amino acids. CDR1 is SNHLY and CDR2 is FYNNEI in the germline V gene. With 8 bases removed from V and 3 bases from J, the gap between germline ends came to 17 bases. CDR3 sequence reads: CASGGRWDVYNSPLHF. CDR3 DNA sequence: TGTGCCAGCGGGGGTCGCTGGGACGTCTATAATTCACCCCTCCACTTT.

In DNA, the CDR3 is TGTGCCAGGACCGAGGGGGGCTCTTCCTACGAGCAGTACTTC. It translates to CARTEGGSSYEQYF. The chain combines TRBV6-6 with TRBJ2-7, with D possibly called TRBD1 or TRBD2 (6 bases each). Germline CDR1 reads MNHNY; CDR2 reads SVGAGI (reference sequence). CDR3 length equals 14 residues. Trimming removed 9 bases at V and 1 base at J, with 16 bases between.

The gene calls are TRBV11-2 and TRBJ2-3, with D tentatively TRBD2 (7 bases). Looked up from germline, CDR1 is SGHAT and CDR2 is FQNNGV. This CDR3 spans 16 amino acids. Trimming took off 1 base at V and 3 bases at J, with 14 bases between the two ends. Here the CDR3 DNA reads TGTGCCAGCAGCTTAGGGGCGGGGGCCTGGACAGATACGCAGTATTTT. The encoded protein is CASSLGAGAWTDTQYF.

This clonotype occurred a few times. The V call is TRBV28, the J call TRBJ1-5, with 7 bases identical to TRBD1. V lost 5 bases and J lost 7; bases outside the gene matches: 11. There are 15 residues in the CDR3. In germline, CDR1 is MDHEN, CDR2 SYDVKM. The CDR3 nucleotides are TGTGCCAGCAGTCACAGGGGCGCACCCTACCAGCCCCAGCATTTT. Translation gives CASSHRGAPYQPQHF.

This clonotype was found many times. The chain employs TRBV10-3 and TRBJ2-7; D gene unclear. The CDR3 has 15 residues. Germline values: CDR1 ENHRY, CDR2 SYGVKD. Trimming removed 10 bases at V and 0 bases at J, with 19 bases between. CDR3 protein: CASSLGPRSSYEQYV. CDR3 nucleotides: TGTGCCAGCTCGCTCGGACCCAGGAGCTCCTACGAGCAGTACGTC.

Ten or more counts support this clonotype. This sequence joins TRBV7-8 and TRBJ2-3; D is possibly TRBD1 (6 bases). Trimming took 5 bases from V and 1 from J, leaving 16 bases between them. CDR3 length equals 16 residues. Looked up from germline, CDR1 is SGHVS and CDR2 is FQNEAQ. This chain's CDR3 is CASSKDLGAGTDTQYF. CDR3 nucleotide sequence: TGTGCCAGCAGCAAGGACCTGGGGGCGGGCACAGATACGCAGTATTTT.

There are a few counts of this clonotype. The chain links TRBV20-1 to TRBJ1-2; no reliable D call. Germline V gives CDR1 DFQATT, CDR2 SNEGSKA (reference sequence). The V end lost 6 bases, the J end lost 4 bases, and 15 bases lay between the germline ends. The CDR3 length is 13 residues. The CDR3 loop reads CSADRRQIYGYTF. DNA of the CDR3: TGCAGTGCCGATAGACGGCAGATCTATGGCTACACCTTC.

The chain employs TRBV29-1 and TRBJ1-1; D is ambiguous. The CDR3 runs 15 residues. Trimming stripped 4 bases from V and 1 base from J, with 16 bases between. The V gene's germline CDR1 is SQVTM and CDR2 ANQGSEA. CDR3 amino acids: CSVGSFQARNTEAFF. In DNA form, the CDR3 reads TGCAGCGTTGGTTCCTTCCAGGCGAGGAACACTGAAGCTTTCTTT.

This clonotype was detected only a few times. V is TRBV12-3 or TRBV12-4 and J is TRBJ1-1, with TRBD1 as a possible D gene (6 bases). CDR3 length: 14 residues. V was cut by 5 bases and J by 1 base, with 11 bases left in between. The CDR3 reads CASSTGQTNTEAFF. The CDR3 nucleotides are TGTGCCAGCAGTACCGGACAGACGAACACTGAAGCTTTCTTT.

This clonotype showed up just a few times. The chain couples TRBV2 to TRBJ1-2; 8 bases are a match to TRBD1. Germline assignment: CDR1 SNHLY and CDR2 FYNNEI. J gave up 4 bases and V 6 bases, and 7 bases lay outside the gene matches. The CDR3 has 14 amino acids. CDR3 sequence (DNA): TGTGCCAGCAGACCCGACAGGGGCCGCTATGGCTACACCTTC. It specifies CASRPDRGRYGYTF.

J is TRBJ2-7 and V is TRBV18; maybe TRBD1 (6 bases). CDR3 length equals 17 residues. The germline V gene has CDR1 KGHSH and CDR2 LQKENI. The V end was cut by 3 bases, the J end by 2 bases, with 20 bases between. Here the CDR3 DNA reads TGTGCCAGCTCACCCATGGACAGTGGGCTCGGCGCCTACGAGCAGTACTTC. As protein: CASSPMDSGLGAYEQYF.

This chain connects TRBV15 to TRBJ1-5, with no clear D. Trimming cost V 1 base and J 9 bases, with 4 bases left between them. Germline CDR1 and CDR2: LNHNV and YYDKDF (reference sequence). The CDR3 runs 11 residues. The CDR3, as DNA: TGTGCCACCAGCAGAGCTGGGCCCCAGCATTTT. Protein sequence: CATSRAGPQHF. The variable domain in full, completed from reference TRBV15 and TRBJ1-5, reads DAMVIQNPRYQVTQFGKPVTLSCSQTLNHNVMYWYQQKSSQAPKLLFHYYDKDFNNEADTPDNFQSRRPNTSFCFLDIRSPGLGDTAMYLCATSRAGPQHFGDGTRLSIL.

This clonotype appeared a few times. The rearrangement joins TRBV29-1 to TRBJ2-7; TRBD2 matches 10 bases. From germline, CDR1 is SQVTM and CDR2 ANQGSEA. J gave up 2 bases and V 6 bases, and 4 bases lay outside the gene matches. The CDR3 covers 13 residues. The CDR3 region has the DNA TGCAGCGTAGCTAGCGGGGGTACCTACGAGCAGTACTTC. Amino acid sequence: CSVASGGTYEQYF.

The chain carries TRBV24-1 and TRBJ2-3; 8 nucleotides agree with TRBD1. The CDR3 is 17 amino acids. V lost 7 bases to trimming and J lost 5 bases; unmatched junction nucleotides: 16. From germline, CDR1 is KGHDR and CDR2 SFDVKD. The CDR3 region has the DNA TGTGCCACCAGCCCCGGGACAGGATATCCCCAAGGAGATACGCAGTATTTT. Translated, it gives CATSPGTGYPQGDTQYF.

The CDR3 loop reads CASSPDRVAGELFF. For the CDR3, the DNA is TGCGCCAGCAGCCCCGACAGGGTCGCCGGGGAGCTGTTTTTT. The chain uses TRBV5-1 and TRBJ2-2, with TRBD1 identical over 7 bases. V was clipped by 4 bases and J by 6 bases; unmatched bases: 6. Germline V gene sequence: CDR1 SGHRS, CDR2 YFSETQ. This CDR3 is 14 amino acids long.

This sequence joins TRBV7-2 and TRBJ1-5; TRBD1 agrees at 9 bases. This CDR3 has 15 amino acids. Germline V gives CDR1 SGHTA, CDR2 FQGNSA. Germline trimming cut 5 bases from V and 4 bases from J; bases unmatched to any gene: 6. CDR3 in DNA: TGTGCCAGCAGCCCCGGGACAGGGAGAAATCAGCCCCAGCATTTT. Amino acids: CASSPGTGRNQPQHF.

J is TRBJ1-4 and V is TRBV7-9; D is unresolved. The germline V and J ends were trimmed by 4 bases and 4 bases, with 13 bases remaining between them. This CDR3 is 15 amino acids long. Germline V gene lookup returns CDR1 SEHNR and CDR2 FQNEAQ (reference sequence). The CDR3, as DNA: TGTGCCAGCAGCTCGCATGCAGAACTTAATGAAAAACTGTTTTTT. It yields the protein CASSSHAELNEKLFF.